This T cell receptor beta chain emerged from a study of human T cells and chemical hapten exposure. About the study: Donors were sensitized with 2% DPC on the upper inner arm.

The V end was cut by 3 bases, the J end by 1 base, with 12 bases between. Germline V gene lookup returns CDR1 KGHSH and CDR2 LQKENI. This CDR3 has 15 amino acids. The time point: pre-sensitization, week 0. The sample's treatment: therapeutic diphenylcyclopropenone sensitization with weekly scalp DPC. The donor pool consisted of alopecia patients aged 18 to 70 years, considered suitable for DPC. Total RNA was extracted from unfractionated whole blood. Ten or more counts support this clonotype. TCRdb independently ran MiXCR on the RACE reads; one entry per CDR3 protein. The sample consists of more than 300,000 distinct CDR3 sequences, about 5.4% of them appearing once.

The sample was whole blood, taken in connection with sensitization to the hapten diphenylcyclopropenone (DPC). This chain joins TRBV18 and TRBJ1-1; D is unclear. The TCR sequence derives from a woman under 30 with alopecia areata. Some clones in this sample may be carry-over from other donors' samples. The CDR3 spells CASSPEGRKNTEAFF. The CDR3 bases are TGTGCCAGCTCACCGGAAGGACGGAAGAACACTGAAGCTTTCTTT.